The 27 T cell receptor beta chains below all came from one sample that was sequenced in a study of T-cell reconstitution after alpha-beta-depleted transplantation in children listed by TCRdb under 2016. The library was produced with PCR. TCRdb shows the sequencer as Illumina HiSeq 2500. TCR library preparation used molecular barcoding, with unique molecular identifiers applied to normalize quantification of the TCRbeta repertoire. Using fastp trimming at Q25 and MiXCR clonotype assembly, TCRdb reanalyzed the public sequencing data and kept in-frame beta chains. Here each entry gathers all rows of one CDR3 protein and keeps the most common genes and DNA. Recorded for this sample are 500,000 to 600,000 distinct CDR3 sequences; around 18% of them occurred a single time. Of the sample, approximately 3% is held by the ten largest clones. The source was PBMCs from the stem cell graft donor, collected from the stem cell graft. The receptors were sampled from a human donor who donated a stem cell graft to a child with acute lymphoblastic leukemia.

This chain links TRBV5-1 with TRBJ2-2; D may correspond to TRBD1 or TRBD2 (5 bases each). Trimming removed 0 bases from V and 4 bases from J, with 13 bases in between. Per germline, CDR1 SGHRS and CDR2 YFSETQ. There are 16 residues in the CDR3. CDR3 protein: CASSLVPGTPTGELFF. CDR3 nucleotides: TGCGCCAGCAGCTTGGTCCCAGGGACCCCCACCGGGGAGCTGTTTTTT. Filled out from reference TRBV5-1 and TRBJ2-2, the complete variable domain reads KAGVTQTPRYLIKTRGQQVTLSCSPISGHRSVSWYQQTPGQGLQFLFEYFSETQRNKGNFPGRFSGRQFSNSRSEMNVSTLELGDSALYLCASSLVPGTPTGELFFGEGSRLTVL.

Only a few counts were recorded for this clonotype. The gene calls are TRBV29-1 and TRBJ2-7, with TRBD1 matching 7 bases. Germline V gene data show CDR1 as SQVTM and CDR2 as ANQGSEA. The CDR3 has 14 amino acids. The V segment lost 6 bases and the J segment 3 bases; nucleotides outside the gene matches: 11. The CDR3 reads CSVGGTEVYYEQYF. The CDR3 DNA reads TGCAGCGTGGGTGGGACAGAGGTATACTACGAGCAGTACTTC.

J is TRBJ2-5 and V is TRBV5-1, with 7 bases that match TRBD1. CDR1 is SGHRS and CDR2 is YFSETQ in the germline V gene. J lost 5 bases, V lost 3 bases, and 7 bases had no gene match. There are 14 residues in the CDR3. Written as DNA, the CDR3 is TGCGCCAGCAGCTCAGGGACAGTGGGGGAGACCCAGTACTTC. This sequence encodes CASSSGTVGETQYF. Filled out from reference TRBV5-1 and TRBJ2-5, the complete variable domain reads KAGVTQTPRYLIKTRGQQVTLSCSPISGHRSVSWYQQTPGQGLQFLFEYFSETQRNKGNFPGRFSGRQFSNSRSEMNVSTLELGDSALYLCASSSGTVGETQYFGPGTRLLVL.

With regard to this clonotype: A read error may account for a junction end that differs from germline. The chain employs TRBV20-1 and TRBJ1-1; D not certain. Germline values: CDR1 DFQATT, CDR2 SNEGSKA (reference sequence). The CDR3 has 12 amino acids. CDR3 amino acids: CIARLYDTEAFF. The CDR3 DNA follows: TGCATTGCTAGATTGTATGACACTGAAGCTTTCTTT.

The chain combines TRBV3-1 with TRBJ2-1; D call uncertain. Per germline, CDR1 LGHDT and CDR2 YNNKEL (reference sequence). V shed 0 bases and J shed 9 bases, with 6 bases lying between them. The CDR3 is 12 amino acids. CDR3 nucleotides: TGTGCCAGCAGCCAAGATCTTGGTGAGCAGTTCTTC. Translating it yields CASSQDLGEQFF.

The chain couples TRBV19 to TRBJ1-5, with D unclear. The V end lost 3 bases, the J end lost 0 bases, and 6 bases lay between the germline ends. The CDR3 has 14 amino acids. Germline-derived CDR1 and CDR2 are LNHDA and SQIVND (reference sequence). CDR3 loop: CASSMGSSNQPQHF. The CDR3 nucleotides read TGTGCCAGTAGTATGGGGAGTAGCAATCAGCCCCAGCATTTT.

This clonotype appeared many times. The chain carries TRBV7-3 and TRBJ2-3, with TRBD1 as a possible D gene (6 bases). CDR3 length equals 14 residues. Trimming shortened V by 2 bases and J by 3 bases, and 9 bases separated the two germline ends. The V gene's germline CDR1 is SGHTA and CDR2 FQGTGA. The CDR3 spells CASSLAGETDTQYF. In DNA, the CDR3 is TGTGCCAGCAGCTTAGCAGGGGAAACAGATACGCAGTATTTT.

This clonotype was seen only a few times. The chain links TRBV20-1 to TRBJ2-1; 8 nucleotides match TRBD2. The CDR3 is 12 amino acids. Per germline, CDR1 DFQATT and CDR2 SNEGSKA (reference sequence). Trimming took 5 bases from V and 9 from J; bases not matched to a gene: 6. The CDR3 is CSAYGLAGEQFF. The CDR3 bases are TGCAGTGCTTATGGACTAGCCGGTGAGCAGTTCTTC.

In its sample, this clonotype was seen a few times. The genes are TRBV5-1 and TRBJ1-5, with 7 nucleotides matching TRBD1. Germline CDR1 reads SGHRS; CDR2 reads YFSETQ. With V trimmed by 0 bases and J by 5 bases, 2 bases remained unmatched. This CDR3 contains 14 residues. The CDR3 reads CASSLEGADQPQHF. The CDR3 DNA sequence: TGCGCCAGCAGCTTGGAGGGGGCGGATCAGCCCCAGCATTTT.

The chain uses TRBV12-3 or TRBV12-4 and TRBJ1-2, with 12 bases matching TRBD1. The V gene end was trimmed by 8 bases and the J gene end by 8 bases; junction bases not matched to a gene: 9. The CDR3 extends over 14 amino acids. CDR3 protein: CASGTGGATSGYTF. The CDR3, as DNA: TGTGCCAGCGGGACAGGGGGCGCGACCTCCGGCTACACCTTC.

This clonotype was observed a few times. The chain couples TRBV9 to TRBJ2-5; D is possibly TRBD1 (6 bases). In germline, CDR1 is SGDLS, CDR2 YYNGEE. V lost 4 bases and J 5 bases, leaving 30 bases between the germline ends. This CDR3 contains 19 residues. The CDR3 protein is CASSTQRGGTGLGEETQYF. CDR3 in DNA: TGTGCCAGCAGCACCCAACGAGGGGGAACAGGGTTAGGAGAGGAGACCCAGTACTTC.

The chain couples TRBV5-1 to TRBJ2-3; D possibly matches TRBD1 or TRBD2 (5 bases each). The CDR3 loop spans 15 amino acids. In germline, CDR1 is SGHRS, CDR2 YFSETQ. The V gene lost 4 bases and the J gene lost 0 bases, with 12 bases spanning the gap. In DNA, the CDR3 is TGCGCCAGCAGCGCCGGATGGGGGAGCACAGATACGCAGTATTTT. This translates into CASSAGWGSTDTQYF.

This clonotype has only a few counts. The V call is TRBV29-1, the J call TRBJ1-3; no definite D call. This CDR3 has 14 amino acids. Germline V gene data show CDR1 as SQVTM and CDR2 as ANQGSEA. The V gene lost 1 base and the J gene lost 4 bases, with 11 bases spanning the gap. CDR3 bases: TGCAGCGTTGAAGGACTCCTAACAGGAAACACCATATATTTT. This encodes CSVEGLLTGNTIYF. The whole variable domain, remainder taken from reference TRBV29-1 and TRBJ1-3, is SAVISQKPSRDICQRGTSLTIQCQVDSQVTMMFWYRQQPGQSLTLIATANQGSEATYESGFVIDKFPISRPNLTFSTLTVSNMSPEDSSIYLCSVEGLLTGNTIYFGEGSWLTVV.

Only a few counts were recorded for this clonotype. The rearrangement uses TRBV11-2 and TRBJ2-7, with TRBD2 matching over 9 bases. This CDR3 has 16 amino acids. The V gene end was trimmed by 0 bases and the J gene end by 7 bases; junction bases not matched to a gene: 10. Germline V lookup: CDR1 SGHAT, CDR2 FQNNGV. The CDR3, as DNA: TGTGCCAGCAGCTTAGAAGCCGCGGGAGGGCCGCAGGAGCAGTACTTC. Its protein product is CASSLEAAGGPQEQYF.

This rearrangement joins TRBV20-1 to TRBJ2-7; TRBD1 matches at 9 bases. V lost 6 bases and J lost 1; bases outside the gene matches: 4. The length of the CDR3 is 13 residues. The germline V gene encodes CDR1 DFQATT and CDR2 SNEGSKA (reference sequence). Here the CDR3 reads CSAWTGVSYEQYF. The CDR3, as DNA: TGCAGTGCCTGGACAGGGGTTTCCTACGAGCAGTACTTC.

This rearrangement joins TRBV11-3 to TRBJ2-1; possibly TRBD2 for D (6 bases). The CDR3 consists of 15 residues. The ends were cut back, 3 bases at V and 6 bases at J, with 15 bases in the middle. CDR1 is SGHNT and CDR2 is YENEEA in the germline V gene. In DNA, the CDR3 is TGTGCCAGCAGCTTCCGCGGGAATTTAGGCAATGAGCAGTTCTTC. This sequence encodes CASSFRGNLGNEQFF.

CDR3 in DNA: TGTGCCAGCAGATCCGGGACAGGGGTATCACCCCTCCACTTT. Protein: CASRSGTGVSPLHF. The gene calls are TRBV27 and TRBJ1-6; 10 nucleotides agree with TRBD1. CDR1 is MNHEY and CDR2 is SMNVEV in the germline V gene (reference sequence). The CDR3 runs 14 residues. V shed 6 bases and J 10 bases; nucleotides not matched to a gene: 6.

The chain employs TRBV7-3 and TRBJ2-3; D is ambiguous. Trimming took 0 bases from V and 0 from J, leaving 7 bases between them. The CDR3 has 15 residues. Germline V CDR1 and CDR2: SGHTA, FQGTGA. The DNA of the CDR3 is TGTGCCAGCAGCTTAACCGGAGCTAGCACAGATACGCAGTATTTT. It translates to CASSLTGASTDTQYF.

This clonotype has just a few counts. This chain connects TRBV20-1 to TRBJ2-1, with TRBD2 matching over 7 bases. CDR3 size: 16 residues. Germline V lookup: CDR1 DFQATT, CDR2 SNEGSKA (reference sequence). The V gene end was trimmed by 6 bases and the J gene end by 0 bases; junction bases not matched to a gene: 11. CDR3 amino acids: CSAPGGRETSYNEQFF. The CDR3 DNA reads as TGCAGTGCACCGGGGGGACGGGAGACCTCCTACAATGAGCAGTTCTTC.

A few counts support this clonotype. V and J are TRBV24-1 and TRBJ2-5; tentative D call: TRBD1 (6 bases). CDR3 length: 16 residues. Trimming took off 3 bases at V and 4 bases at J, with 17 bases between the two ends. Looked up from germline, CDR1 is KGHDR and CDR2 is SFDVKD. The CDR3 loop is CATSDVDRTRPETQYF. The CDR3 nucleotides read TGTGCCACCAGTGATGTCGACAGGACCAGGCCAGAGACCCAGTACTTC.

The table lists this clonotype with a few counts. The chain carries TRBV10-2 and TRBJ1-3; perhaps TRBD1 as D (6 bases). V dropped 5 bases and J dropped 0 bases, with 14 bases sitting between them. The CDR3 has 16 residues. From germline, CDR1 is WSHSY and CDR2 SAAADI. CDR3 sequence reads: CASSHSTGLSGNTIYF. In nucleotides, the CDR3 is TGCGCCAGCAGTCATTCGACAGGACTCTCTGGAAACACCATATATTTT.

As concerns this clonotype: Compared with germline, one end of the junction differs, possibly owing to a read error. The chain uses TRBV12-3 or TRBV12-4 and TRBJ2-1, with TRBD2 as a possible D gene (6 bases). The CDR3 consists of 17 residues. This CDR3 is CATSFIFPGMGGNEQFF. The CDR3, as DNA: TGTGCCACCAGTTTCATTTTCCCCGGGATGGGGGGCAATGAGCAGTTCTTC.

The J gene is TRBJ2-7, the V gene TRBV18, with 10 positions matching TRBD1. In germline, CDR1 is KGHSH, CDR2 LQKENI. This CDR3 has 14 amino acids. Unmatched junction bases numbered 3, after V lost 4 bases and J lost 3 bases. Here the CDR3 DNA reads TGTGCCAGCTCACGGGGGGACAGGGGCTACGAGCAGTACTTC. Translated, it gives CASSRGDRGYEQYF.

The genes are TRBV5-1 and TRBJ2-7, with D perhaps matching TRBD2 (5 bases). Germline V gene sequence: CDR1 SGHRS, CDR2 YFSETQ. This CDR3 has 16 amino acids. Trimming left V 3 bases short and J 2 bases short, with 18 bases between. In nucleotides, the CDR3 is TGCGCCAGCAGCTACAAAACTAGTATCAATGCCTACGAGCAGTACTTC. Its translation is CASSYKTSINAYEQYF. Combining the CDR3 with reference TRBV5-1 and TRBJ2-7 gives the whole variable domain KAGVTQTPRYLIKTRGQQVTLSCSPISGHRSVSWYQQTPGQGLQFLFEYFSETQRNKGNFPGRFSGRQFSNSRSEMNVSTLELGDSALYLCASSYKTSINAYEQYFGPGTRLTVT.

The chain joins TRBV7-9 to TRBJ2-5; 16 nucleotides match TRBD2. The J segment lost 5 bases and the V segment lost 5 bases, leaving 5 bases of the junction unmatched. Per the germline V gene, CDR1 is SEHNR and CDR2 is FQNEAQ (reference sequence). The CDR3 contains 16 residues. The chain's CDR3 is CASSPPGLAGGETQYF. The CDR3 nucleotides are TGTGCCAGCAGCCCTCCGGGACTAGCGGGAGGGGAGACCCAGTACTTC.

The chain has TRBV6-1 and TRBJ2-3, with D perhaps given as TRBD1 or TRBD2 (7 bases each). The CDR3 totals 15 residues. Trimming shortened V by 4 bases and J by 4 bases, and 15 bases separated the two germline ends. Germline CDR1 is MNHNS and CDR2 is SASEGT. The CDR3 nucleotides are TGTGCCAGCAGTGGCGAGGGGGCGGGGGCAGATACGCAGTATTTT. The encoded protein is CASSGEGAGADTQYF.

The chain recombines TRBV5-1 with TRBJ1-1; TRBD1 might be the D (5 bases). This CDR3 contains 14 residues. The V end was cut by 0 bases, the J end by 5 bases, with 11 bases between. The germline V gene encodes CDR1 SGHRS and CDR2 YFSETQ. This chain's CDR3 is CASSLGRGGTEAFF. Here the CDR3 DNA reads TGCGCCAGCAGCTTGGGTAGGGGTGGAACTGAAGCTTTCTTT.